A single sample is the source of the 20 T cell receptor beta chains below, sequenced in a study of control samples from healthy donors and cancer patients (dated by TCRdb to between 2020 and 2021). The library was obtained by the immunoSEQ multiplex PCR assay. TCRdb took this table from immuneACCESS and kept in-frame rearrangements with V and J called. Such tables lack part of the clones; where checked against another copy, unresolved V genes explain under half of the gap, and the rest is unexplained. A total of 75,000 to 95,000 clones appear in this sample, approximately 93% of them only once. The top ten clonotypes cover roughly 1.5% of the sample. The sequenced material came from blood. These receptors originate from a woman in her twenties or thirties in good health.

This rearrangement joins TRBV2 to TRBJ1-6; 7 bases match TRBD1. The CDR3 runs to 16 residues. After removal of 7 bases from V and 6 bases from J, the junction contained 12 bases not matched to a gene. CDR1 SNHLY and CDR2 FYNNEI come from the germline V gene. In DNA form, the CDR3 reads TGTGCCAGCAAAACCTCTCCCAGGGGGTTTAATTCACCCCTCCACTTT. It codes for CASKTSPRGFNSPLHF.

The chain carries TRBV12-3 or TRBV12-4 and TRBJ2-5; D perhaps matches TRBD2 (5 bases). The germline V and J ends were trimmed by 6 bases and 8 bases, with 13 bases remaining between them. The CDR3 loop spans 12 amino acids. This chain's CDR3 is CASRNDGNTQYF. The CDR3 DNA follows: TGTGCCAGCAGGAACGACGGGAACACCCAGTACTTC.

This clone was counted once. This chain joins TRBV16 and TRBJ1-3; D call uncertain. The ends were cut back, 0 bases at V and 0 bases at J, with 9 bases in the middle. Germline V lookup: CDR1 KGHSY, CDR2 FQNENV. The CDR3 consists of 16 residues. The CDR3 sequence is CASSQSFTASGNTIYF. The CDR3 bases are TGTGCCAGCAGCCAATCGTTCACAGCCTCTGGAAACACCATATATTTT.

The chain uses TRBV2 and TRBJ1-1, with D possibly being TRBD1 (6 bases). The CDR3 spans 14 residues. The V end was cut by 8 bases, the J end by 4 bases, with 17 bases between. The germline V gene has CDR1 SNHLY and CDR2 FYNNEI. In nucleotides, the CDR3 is TGTGCCAGCGCCCGGGAGGGGGGTGGCACTGAAGCTTTCTTT. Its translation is CASAREGGGTEAFF.

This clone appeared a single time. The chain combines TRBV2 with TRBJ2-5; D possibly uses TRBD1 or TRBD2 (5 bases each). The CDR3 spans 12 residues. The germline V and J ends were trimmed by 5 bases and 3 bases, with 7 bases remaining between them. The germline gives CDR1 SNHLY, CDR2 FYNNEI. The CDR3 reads CASSRGEETQYF. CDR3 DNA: TGTGCCAGCAGTAGAGGGGAAGAGACCCAGTACTTC.

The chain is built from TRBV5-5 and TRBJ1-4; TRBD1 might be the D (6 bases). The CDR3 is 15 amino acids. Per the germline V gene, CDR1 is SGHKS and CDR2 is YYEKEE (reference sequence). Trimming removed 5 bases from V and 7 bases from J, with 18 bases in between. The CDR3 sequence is CASRLGQGESEKLFF. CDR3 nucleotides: TGTGCCAGCAGACTGGGACAAGGGGAAAGTGAAAAACTGTTTTTT.

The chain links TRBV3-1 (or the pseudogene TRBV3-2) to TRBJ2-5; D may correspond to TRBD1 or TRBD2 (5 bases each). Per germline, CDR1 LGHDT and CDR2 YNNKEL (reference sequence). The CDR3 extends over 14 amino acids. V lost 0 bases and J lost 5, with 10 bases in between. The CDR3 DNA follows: TGTGCCAGCAGCCAAGATGTGGGGGTGGAGACCCAGTACTTC. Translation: CASSQDVGVETQYF.

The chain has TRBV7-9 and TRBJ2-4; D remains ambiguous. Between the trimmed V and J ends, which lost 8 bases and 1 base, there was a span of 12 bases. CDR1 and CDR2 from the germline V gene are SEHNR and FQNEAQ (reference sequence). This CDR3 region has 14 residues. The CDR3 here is CASGLGGAKNIQYF. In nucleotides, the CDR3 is TGTGCCAGCGGCCTTGGTGGCGCCAAAAACATTCAGTACTTC.

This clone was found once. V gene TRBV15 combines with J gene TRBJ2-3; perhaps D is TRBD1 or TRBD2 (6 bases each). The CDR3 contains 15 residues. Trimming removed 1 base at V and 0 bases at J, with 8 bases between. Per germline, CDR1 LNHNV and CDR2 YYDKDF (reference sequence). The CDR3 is CATSRGGASTDTQYF. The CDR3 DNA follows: TGTGCCACCAGCAGAGGGGGGGCGAGCACAGATACGCAGTATTTT.

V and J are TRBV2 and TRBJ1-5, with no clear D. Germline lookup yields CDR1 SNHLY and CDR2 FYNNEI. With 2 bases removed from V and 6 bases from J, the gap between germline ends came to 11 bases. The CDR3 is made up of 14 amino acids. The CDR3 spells CASSEFKLAQPQHF. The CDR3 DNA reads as TGTGCCAGCAGTGAATTTAAGTTGGCTCAGCCCCAGCATTTT.

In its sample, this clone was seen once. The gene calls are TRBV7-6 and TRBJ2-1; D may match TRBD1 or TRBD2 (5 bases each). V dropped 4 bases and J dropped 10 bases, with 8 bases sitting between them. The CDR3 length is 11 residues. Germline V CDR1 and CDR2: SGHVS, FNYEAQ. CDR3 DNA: TGTGCCAGCAGCTCGGGACCCGAGCAGTTCTTC. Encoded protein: CASSSGPEQFF. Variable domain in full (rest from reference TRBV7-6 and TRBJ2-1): GAGVSQSPRYKVTKRGQDVALRCDPISGHVSLYWYRQALGQGPEFLTYFNYEAQQDKSGLPNDRFSAERPEGSISTLTIQRTEQRDSAMYRCASSSGPEQFFGPGTRLTVL.

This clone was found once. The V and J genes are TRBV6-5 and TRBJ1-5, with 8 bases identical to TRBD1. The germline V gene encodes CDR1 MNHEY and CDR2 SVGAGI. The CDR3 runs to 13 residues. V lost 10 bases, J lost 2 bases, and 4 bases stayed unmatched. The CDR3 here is CATQGGGNQPQHF. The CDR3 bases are TGTGCCACACAGGGGGGCGGCAATCAGCCCCAGCATTTT.

The chain's CDR3 is CASSYSRDRGWYEQYF. The CDR3 nucleotides are TGTGCCAGCAGTTACTCTCGGGACAGGGGGTGGTACGAGCAGTACTTC. V is TRBV6-2 or TRBV6-3 and J is TRBJ2-7, with 11 bases that match TRBD1. The CDR3 has 16 residues. After removal of 0 bases from V and 4 bases from J, the junction contained 5 bases not matched to a gene. CDR1 and CDR2 from the germline V gene are MNHEY and SVGEGT.

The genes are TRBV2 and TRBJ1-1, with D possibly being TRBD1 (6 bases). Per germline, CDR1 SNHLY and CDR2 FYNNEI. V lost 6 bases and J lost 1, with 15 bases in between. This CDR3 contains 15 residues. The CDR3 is CASSPRGRGNTEAFF. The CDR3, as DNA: TGTGCCAGCAGCCCCCGGGGGCGGGGGAACACTGAAGCTTTCTTT.

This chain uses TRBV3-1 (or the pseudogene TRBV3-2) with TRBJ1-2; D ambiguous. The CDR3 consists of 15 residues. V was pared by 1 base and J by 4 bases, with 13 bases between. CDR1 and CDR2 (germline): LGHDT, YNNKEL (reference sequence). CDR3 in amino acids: CASSQGVGYGYGYTF. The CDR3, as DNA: TGTGCCAGCAGCCAAGGAGTAGGGTATGGCTATGGCTACACCTTC.

CDR3 nucleotides: TGTGCCACCAGTGATGCCGGACAGATCTATGGCTACACCTTC. Its protein product is CATSDAGQIYGYTF. J is TRBJ1-2 and V is TRBV24-1; the D gene is possibly TRBD1 (6 bases). V was clipped by 3 bases and J by 4 bases, with 11 bases between them. The CDR3 consists of 14 residues. Germline CDR1 reads KGHDR; CDR2 reads SFDVKD.

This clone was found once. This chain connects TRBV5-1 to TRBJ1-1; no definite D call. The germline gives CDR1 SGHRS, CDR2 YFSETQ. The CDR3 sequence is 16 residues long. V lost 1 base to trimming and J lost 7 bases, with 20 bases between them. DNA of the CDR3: TGCGCCAGCAGCTTGATCCCTCCAGTTAGGGCGGATGAAGCTTTCTTT. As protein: CASSLIPPVRADEAFF.

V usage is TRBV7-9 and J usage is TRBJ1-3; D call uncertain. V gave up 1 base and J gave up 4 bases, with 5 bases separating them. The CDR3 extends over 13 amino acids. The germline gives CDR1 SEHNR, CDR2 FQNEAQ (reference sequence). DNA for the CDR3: TGTGCCAGCAGCTTAGTGGGGGGAAACACCATATATTTT. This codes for CASSLVGGNTIYF.

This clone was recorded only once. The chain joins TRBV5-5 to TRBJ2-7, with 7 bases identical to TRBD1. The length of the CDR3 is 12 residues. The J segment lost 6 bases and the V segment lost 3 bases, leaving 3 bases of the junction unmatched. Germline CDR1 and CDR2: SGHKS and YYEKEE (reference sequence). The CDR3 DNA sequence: TGTGCCAGCAGCTCGACAGGGTTCGAGCAGTACTTC. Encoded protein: CASSSTGFEQYF.

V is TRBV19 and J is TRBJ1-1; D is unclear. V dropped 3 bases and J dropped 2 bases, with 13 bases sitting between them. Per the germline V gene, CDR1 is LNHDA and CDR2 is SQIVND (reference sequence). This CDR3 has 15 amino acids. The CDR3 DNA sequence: TGTGCCAGTAGTATGGGTGGCAGCCATAACACTGAAGCTTTCTTT. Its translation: CASSMGGSHNTEAFF.